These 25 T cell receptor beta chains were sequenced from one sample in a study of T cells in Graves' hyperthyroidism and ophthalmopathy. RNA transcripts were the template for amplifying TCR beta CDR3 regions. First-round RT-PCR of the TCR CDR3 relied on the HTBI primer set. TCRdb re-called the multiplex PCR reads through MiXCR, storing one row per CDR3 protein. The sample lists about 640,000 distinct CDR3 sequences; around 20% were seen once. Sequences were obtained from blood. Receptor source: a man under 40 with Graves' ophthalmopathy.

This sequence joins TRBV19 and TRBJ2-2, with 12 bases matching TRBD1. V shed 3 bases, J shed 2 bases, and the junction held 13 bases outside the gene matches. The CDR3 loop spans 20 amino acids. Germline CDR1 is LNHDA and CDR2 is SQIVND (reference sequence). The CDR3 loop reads CASSIPPAGTGGHNTGELFF. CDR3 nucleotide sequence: TGTGCCAGTAGTATCCCCCCCGCCGGGACAGGGGGCCATAACACCGGGGAGCTGTTTTTT.

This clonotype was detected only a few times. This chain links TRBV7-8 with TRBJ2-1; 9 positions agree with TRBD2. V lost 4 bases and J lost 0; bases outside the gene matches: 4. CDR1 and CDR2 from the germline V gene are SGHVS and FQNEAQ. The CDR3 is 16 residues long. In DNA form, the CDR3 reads TGTGCCAGCAGCTATGGACTAGCGACCTCCTACAATGAGCAGTTCTTC. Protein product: CASSYGLATSYNEQFF.

The CDR3 bases are TGCAGCGTCCGACTAAGGGGGGGCGTGGATTCACCCCTCCACTTT. Encoded protein: CSVRLRGGVDSPLHF. The chain is built from TRBV29-1 and TRBJ1-6; maybe TRBD1 (6 bases). CDR1 SQVTM and CDR2 ANQGSEA come from the germline V gene. V lost 6 bases, J lost 8 bases, and 20 bases lay in between. The CDR3 length is 15 residues.

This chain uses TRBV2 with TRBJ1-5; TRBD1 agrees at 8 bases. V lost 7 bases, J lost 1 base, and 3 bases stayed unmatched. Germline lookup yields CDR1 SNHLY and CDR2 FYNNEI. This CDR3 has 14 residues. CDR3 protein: CASNDRGSNQPQHF. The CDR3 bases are TGTGCCAGCAACGACAGGGGAAGCAATCAGCCCCAGCATTTT.

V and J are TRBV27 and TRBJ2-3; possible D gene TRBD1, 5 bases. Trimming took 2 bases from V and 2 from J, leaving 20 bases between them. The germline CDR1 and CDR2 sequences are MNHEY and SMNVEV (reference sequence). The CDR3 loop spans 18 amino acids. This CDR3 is CASSLILSGVRATDTQYF. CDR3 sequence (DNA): TGTGCCAGCAGTTTAATCCTGAGTGGGGTCAGGGCCACAGATACGCAGTATTTT.

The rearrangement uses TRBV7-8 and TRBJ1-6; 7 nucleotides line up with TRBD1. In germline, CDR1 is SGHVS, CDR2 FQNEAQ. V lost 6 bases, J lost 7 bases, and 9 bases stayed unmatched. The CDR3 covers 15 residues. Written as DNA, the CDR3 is TGTGCCAGCAGACCAGACAGGGACTCCAATTCACCCCTCCACTTT. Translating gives CASRPDRDSNSPLHF.

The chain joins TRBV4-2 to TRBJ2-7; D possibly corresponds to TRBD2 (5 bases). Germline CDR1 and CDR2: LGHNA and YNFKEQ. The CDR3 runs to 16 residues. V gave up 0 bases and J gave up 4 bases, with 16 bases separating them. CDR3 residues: CASSQDPGELGYEQYF. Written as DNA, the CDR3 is TGTGCCAGCAGCCAAGATCCCGGGGAGTTGGGTTACGAGCAGTACTTC.

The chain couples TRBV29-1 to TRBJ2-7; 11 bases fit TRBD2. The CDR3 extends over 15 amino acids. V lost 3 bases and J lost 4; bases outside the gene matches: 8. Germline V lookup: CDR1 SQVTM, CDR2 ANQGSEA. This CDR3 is CSVEHGTSGMYEQYF. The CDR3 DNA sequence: TGCAGCGTTGAGCACGGGACTAGCGGAATGTACGAGCAGTACTTC.

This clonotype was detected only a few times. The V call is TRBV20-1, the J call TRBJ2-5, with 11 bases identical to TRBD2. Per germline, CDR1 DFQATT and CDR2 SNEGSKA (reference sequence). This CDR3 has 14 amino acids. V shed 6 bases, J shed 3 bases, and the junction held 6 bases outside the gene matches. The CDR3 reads CSAIKTSGKETQYF. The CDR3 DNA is TGCAGTGCGATTAAGACTAGCGGGAAAGAGACCCAGTACTTC.

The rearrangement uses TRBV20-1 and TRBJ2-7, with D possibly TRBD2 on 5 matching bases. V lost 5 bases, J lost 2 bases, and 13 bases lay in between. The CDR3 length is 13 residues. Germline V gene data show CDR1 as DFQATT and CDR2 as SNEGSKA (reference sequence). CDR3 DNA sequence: TGCAGTGCTCCGGGCCCTAGCCCCTACGAGCAGTACTTC. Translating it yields CSAPGPSPYEQYF.

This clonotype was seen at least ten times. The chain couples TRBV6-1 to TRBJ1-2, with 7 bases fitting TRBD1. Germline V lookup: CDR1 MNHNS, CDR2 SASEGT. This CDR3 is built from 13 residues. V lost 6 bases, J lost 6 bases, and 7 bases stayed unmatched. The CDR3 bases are TGTGCCAGCAGGAAAGACAGGGCTAATGGCTACACCTTC. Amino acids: CASRKDRANGYTF.

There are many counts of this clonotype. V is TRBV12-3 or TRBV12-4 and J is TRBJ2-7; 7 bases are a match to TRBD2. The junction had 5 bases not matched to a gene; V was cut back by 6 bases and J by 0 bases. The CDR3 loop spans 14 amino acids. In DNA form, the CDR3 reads TGTGCCAGCAGCTTGGGCGGGAGCTCCTACGAGCAGTACTTC. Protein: CASSLGGSSYEQYF.

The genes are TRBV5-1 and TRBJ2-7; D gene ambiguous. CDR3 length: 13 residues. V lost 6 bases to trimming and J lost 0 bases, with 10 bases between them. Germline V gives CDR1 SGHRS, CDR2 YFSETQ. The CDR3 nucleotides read TGCGCCAGCACTGAAATGGGCTCCTACGAGCAGTACTTC. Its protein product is CASTEMGSYEQYF.

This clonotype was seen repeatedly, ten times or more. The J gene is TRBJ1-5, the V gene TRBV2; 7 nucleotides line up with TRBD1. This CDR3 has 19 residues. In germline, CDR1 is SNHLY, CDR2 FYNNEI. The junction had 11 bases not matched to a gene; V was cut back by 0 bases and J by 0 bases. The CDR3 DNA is TGTGCCAGCAGTGAAGCTAGGGACAGCTTGTGGGGTAGCAATCAGCCCCAGCATTTT. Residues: CASSEARDSLWGSNQPQHF.

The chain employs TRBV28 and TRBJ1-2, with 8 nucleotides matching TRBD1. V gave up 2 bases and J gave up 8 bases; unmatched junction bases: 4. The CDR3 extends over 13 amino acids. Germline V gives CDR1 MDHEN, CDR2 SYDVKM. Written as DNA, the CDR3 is TGTGCCAGCAGTTTAACAGGGGGTGGAGGCTACACCTTC. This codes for CASSLTGGGGYTF.

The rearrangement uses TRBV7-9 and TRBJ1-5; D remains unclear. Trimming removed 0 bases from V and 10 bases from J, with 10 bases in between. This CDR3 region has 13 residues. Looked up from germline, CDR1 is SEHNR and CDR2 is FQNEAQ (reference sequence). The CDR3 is CASSLAGEGPQHF. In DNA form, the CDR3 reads TGTGCCAGCAGCTTAGCCGGTGAAGGACCCCAGCATTTT. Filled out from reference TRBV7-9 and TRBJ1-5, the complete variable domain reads DTGVSQNPRHKITKRGQNVTFRCDPISEHNRLYWYRQTLGQGPEFLTYFQNEAQLEKSRLLSDRFSAERPKGSFSTLEIQRTEQGDSAMYLCASSLAGEGPQHFGDGTRLSIL.

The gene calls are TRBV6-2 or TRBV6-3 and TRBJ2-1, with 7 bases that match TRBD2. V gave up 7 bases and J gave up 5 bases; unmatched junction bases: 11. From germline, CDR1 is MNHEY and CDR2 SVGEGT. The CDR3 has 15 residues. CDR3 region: CASTHGGELDNEQFF. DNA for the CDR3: TGTGCCAGCACCCATGGGGGGGAGCTGGACAATGAGCAGTTCTTC.

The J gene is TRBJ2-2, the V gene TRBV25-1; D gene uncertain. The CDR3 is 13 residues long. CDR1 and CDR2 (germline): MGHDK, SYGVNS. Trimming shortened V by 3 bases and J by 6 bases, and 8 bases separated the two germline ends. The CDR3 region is CASSDHKSGELFF. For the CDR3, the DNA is TGTGCCAGCAGTGATCACAAGTCCGGGGAGCTGTTTTTT.

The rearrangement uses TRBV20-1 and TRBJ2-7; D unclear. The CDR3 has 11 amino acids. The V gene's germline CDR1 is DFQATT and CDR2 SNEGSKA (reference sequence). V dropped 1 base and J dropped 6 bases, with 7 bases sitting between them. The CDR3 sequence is CSARVHSEQYF. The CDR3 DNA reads TGCAGTGCTAGAGTACATAGCGAGCAGTACTTC.

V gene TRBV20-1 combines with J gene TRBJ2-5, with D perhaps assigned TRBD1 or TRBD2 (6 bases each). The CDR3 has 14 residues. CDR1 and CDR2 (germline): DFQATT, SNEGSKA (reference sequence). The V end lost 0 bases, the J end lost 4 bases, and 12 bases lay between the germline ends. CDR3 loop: CSARDLWGAETQYF. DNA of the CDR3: TGCAGTGCTAGAGATCTTTGGGGGGCAGAGACCCAGTACTTC.

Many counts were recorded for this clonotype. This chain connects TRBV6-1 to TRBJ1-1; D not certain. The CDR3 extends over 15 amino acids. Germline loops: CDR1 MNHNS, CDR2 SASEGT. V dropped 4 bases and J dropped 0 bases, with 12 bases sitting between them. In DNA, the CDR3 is TGTGCCAGCAGTGCCCCGGCAGGTATGAACACTGAAGCTTTCTTT. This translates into CASSAPAGMNTEAFF.

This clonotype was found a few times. CDR3 loop: CATSDLAYFDEQFF. CDR3 DNA: TGTGCCACCAGTGATTTGGCCTATTTCGATGAGCAGTTCTTC. The chain couples TRBV24-1 to TRBJ2-1; no firm D call. In germline, CDR1 is KGHDR, CDR2 SFDVKD. The CDR3 loop spans 14 amino acids. V lost 0 bases to trimming and J lost 8 bases, with 10 bases between them.

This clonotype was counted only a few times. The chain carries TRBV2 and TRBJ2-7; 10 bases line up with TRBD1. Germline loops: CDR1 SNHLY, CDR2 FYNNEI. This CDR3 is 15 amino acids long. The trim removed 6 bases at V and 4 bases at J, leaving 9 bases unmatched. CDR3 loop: CASRMTGTGAYEQYF. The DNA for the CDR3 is TGTGCCAGCAGGATGACCGGGACAGGGGCTTACGAGCAGTACTTC.

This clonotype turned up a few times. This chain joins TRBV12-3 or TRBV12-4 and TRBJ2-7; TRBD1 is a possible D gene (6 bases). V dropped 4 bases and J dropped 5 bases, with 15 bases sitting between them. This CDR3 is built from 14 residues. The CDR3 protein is CASSSRDILNEQYF. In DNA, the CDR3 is TGTGCCAGCAGTTCCCGGGACATTCTTAACGAGCAGTACTTC.

CDR3 residues: CSVTTGKKGDIQYF. CDR3 coding DNA: TGCAGCGTTACCACCGGGAAAAAGGGGGACATTCAGTACTTC. The chain uses TRBV29-1 and TRBJ2-4, with a tentative D call TRBD1 (6 bases). Trimming left V 5 bases short and J 8 bases short, with 19 bases between. The CDR3 consists of 14 residues. Looked up from germline, CDR1 is SQVTM and CDR2 is ANQGSEA. The variable domain in full, completed from reference TRBV29-1 and TRBJ2-4, reads SAVISQKPSRDICQRGTSLTIQCQVDSQVTMMFWYRQQPGQSLTLIATANQGSEATYESGFVIDKFPISRPNLTFSTLTVSNMSPEDSSIYLCSVTTGKKGDIQYFGAGTRLSVL.